This T cell receptor beta chain was observed in a study of blood T cell repertoires in COVID-19. The CDR3 loop spans 15 amino acids. In germline, CDR1 is ENHRY, CDR2 SYGVKD. V lost 3 bases and J lost 6; bases outside the gene matches: 7. The data were produced by immunoSEQ multiplex PCR, yet TCRdb's version contains in-frame clones alone and is incomplete. The sample has 150,000 to 200,000 clones; around four fifths are singletons. Sequencing was performed on peripheral blood. This sequence was found in a woman in her seventies with COVID-19, enrolled during active disease. The chain is built from TRBV10-3 and TRBJ1-5, with 8 bases fitting TRBD1. The CDR3 here is CAISDGRGLSQPQHF. For the CDR3, the DNA is TGTGCCATCAGTGACGGCAGGGGGCTGAGTCAGCCCCAGCATTTT.